Shown below are 26 T cell receptor beta chains from a single sample sequenced in a study of shared clonotypes between healthy human individuals. TCRdb's table, derived via immunoSEQ multiplex PCR, lists solely in-frame clones and lacks some. The sample lists approximately 500,000 clones; nearly 80% were seen once. The specimen was PBMCs. All receptors derive from a woman in her 40s in good health. Some clones in this sample may be carry-over from other donors' samples.

The chain joins TRBV11-3 to TRBJ1-1; D gene ambiguous. Germline V lookup: CDR1 SGHNT, CDR2 YENEEA. The germline V and J ends were trimmed by 1 base and 2 bases, with 5 bases remaining between them. The CDR3 runs to 13 residues. CDR3 sequence: CASSLVRNTEAFF. The CDR3 coding sequence is TGTGCCAGCAGCTTAGTTCGAAACACTGAAGCTTTCTTT.

For this clone: This sequence is one base from a far larger clone and is likely a read error. Since the CDR3 does not end with the conserved phenylalanine or tryptophan, this likely comes from a read error. This chain connects TRBV4-1 to TRBJ1-1; D might be TRBD1 (6 bases). CDR3 length: 13 residues. Trimming removed 4 bases from V and 4 bases from J, with 10 bases in between. CDR1 and CDR2 (germline): MGHRA, YSYEKL. In DNA form, the CDR3 reads TGCGCCAGCAGCCGAGGACAGAGCACTGAAGCTTTCCTT. This sequence encodes CASSRGQSTEAFL.

Concerning this clone: At the DNA level, this CDR3 is encoded by other sequences in the same sample as well. This chain joins TRBV5-1 and TRBJ1-2; D is ambiguous. V was shortened by 0 bases and J by 1 base, with 4 bases between the two germline ends. Germline V gene data show CDR1 as SGHRS and CDR2 as YFSETQ. The CDR3 loop spans 13 amino acids. CDR3 sequence (DNA): TGCGCCAGCAGCTTGGACAGTAACTATGGCTACACCTTC. As protein: CASSLDSNYGYTF.

The CDR3 here is CASSLIGREVETQYF. The CDR3 DNA reads as TGTGCCAGCAGCTTAATTGGGAGGGAAGTAGAGACCCAGTACTTC. The V gene is TRBV7-6, the J gene TRBJ2-5, with 7 positions matching TRBD2. V was clipped by 2 bases and J by 4 bases; unmatched bases: 7. In germline, CDR1 is SGHVS, CDR2 FNYEAQ. The CDR3 consists of 15 residues.

In DNA form, the CDR3 reads TGTGCCAGCAGCGCGGACAGGCGAACTAATGAAAAACTGTTTTTT. This codes for CASSADRRTNEKLFF. The chain combines TRBV2 with TRBJ1-4; 7 bases are a match to TRBD1. Germline CDR1 reads SNHLY; CDR2 reads FYNNEI. The V gene end was trimmed by 6 bases and the J gene end by 1 base; junction bases not matched to a gene: 5. This CDR3 has 15 amino acids.

The chain recombines TRBV19 with TRBJ2-3; the match to TRBD2 covers 10 bases. The CDR3 has 16 amino acids. V lost 7 bases and J lost 4; bases outside the gene matches: 11. Germline CDR1 and CDR2: LNHDA and SQIVND (reference sequence). CDR3 sequence reads: CASTRTSGGRADTQYF. As DNA, the CDR3 is TGTGCCAGTACCCGGACTAGCGGCGGTAGGGCAGATACGCAGTATTTT.

The chain is built from TRBV4-3 and TRBJ1-5; 8 positions agree with TRBD1. CDR3 size: 15 residues. V was clipped by 4 bases and J by 6 bases; unmatched bases: 8. Germline V lookup: CDR1 LGHNA, CDR2 YSLEER. DNA of the CDR3: TGCGCCAGCAGCCGCCACTACAGGGGGTCTCAGCCCCAGCATTTT. It specifies CASSRHYRGSQPQHF.

This clone has only a few counts. The rearrangement uses TRBV5-1 and TRBJ2-2, with a tentative D call TRBD1 (5 bases). This CDR3 is built from 15 residues. Germline V gene sequence: CDR1 SGHRS, CDR2 YFSETQ. V lost 0 bases and J lost 4, with 10 bases in between. The CDR3 DNA sequence: TGCGCCAGCAGCTTGGGGAGCCAGGGCACCGGGGAGCTGTTTTTT. This gives the protein CASSLGSQGTGELFF.

The rearrangement links TRBV25-1 to TRBJ2-7, with a weak D call TRBD2 (6 bases). The V gene lost 3 bases and the J gene lost 5 bases, with 23 bases spanning the gap. There are 17 residues in the CDR3. Germline V gene sequence: CDR1 MGHDK, CDR2 SYGVNS. CDR3 region: CASSDPKPGLDFDEQYF. The DNA of the CDR3 is TGTGCCAGCAGTGACCCTAAACCGGGACTCGACTTTGACGAGCAGTACTTC.

The chain's CDR3 is CASSQGLQETQYF. For the CDR3, the DNA is TGCGCCAGCAGCCAGGGACTACAAGAGACCCAGTACTTC. The J gene is TRBJ2-5, the V gene TRBV4-1; 7 nucleotides agree with TRBD2. The trim removed 3 bases at V and 2 bases at J, leaving 0 bases unmatched. This CDR3 comprises 13 residues. Germline V gives CDR1 MGHRA, CDR2 YSYEKL.

As for this clone: This likely came from a read error, as a far larger clone is one base away. The CDR3 bases are TGTGCCTGGAGCGCCAGTCTTACCTCAACCTTGGACACTGAAGCTTTCTTT. Translation: CAWSASLTSTLDTEAFF. The chain carries TRBV30 and TRBJ1-1; D remains unclear. V gave up 3 bases and J gave up 3 bases, with 23 bases separating them. Germline lookup yields CDR1 GTSNPN and CDR2 SVGIG (reference sequence). The CDR3 extends over 17 amino acids.

This chain uses TRBV7-6 with TRBJ1-6, with no clear D. CDR3 length: 14 residues. V shed 0 bases and J shed 10 bases, with 10 bases lying between them. Germline V gene data show CDR1 as SGHVS and CDR2 as FNYEAQ. DNA of the CDR3: TGTGCCAGCAGCTTAGCGCTAAGGAAGTCACCCCTCCACTTT. Translated: CASSLALRKSPLHF.

Worth noting for this clone: Other DNA sequences in the sample encode the same CDR3. V and J are TRBV9 and TRBJ2-7; 9 nucleotides match TRBD2. V lost 4 bases, J lost 1 base, and 3 bases stayed unmatched. CDR1 is SGDLS, CDR2 YYNGEE, per germline. This CDR3 has 14 amino acids. CDR3 protein: CASSPSGTSYEQYF. Here the CDR3 DNA reads TGTGCCAGCAGCCCTAGCGGGACTTCCTACGAGCAGTACTTC. Variable domain in full (rest from reference TRBV9 and TRBJ2-7): DSGVTQTPKHLITATGQRVTLRCSPRSGDLSVYWYQQSLDQGLQFLIQYYNGEERAKGNILERFSAQQFPDLHSELNLSSLELGDSALYFCASSPSGTSYEQYFGPGTRLTVT.

As concerns this clone: With a much larger clone just one base away, this may be a read error. The same CDR3 is also encoded by other DNA sequences in this sample. This chain joins TRBV6-5 and TRBJ2-3; no definite D call. V was trimmed by 5 bases and J by 0 bases, leaving 3 bases between them. CDR3 length: 12 amino acids. Germline-derived CDR1 and CDR2 are MNHEY and SVGAGI. The CDR3 nucleotides read TGTGCCAGCAGTCCCAGCACAGATACGCAGTATTTT. Its protein is CASSPSTDTQYF.

CDR3 sequence (DNA): TGTGCCACCAGCGGCCACGGGGGGACTGAAGCTTTCTTT. Translation gives CATSGHGGTEAFF. This chain connects TRBV15 to TRBJ1-1; a possible D gene is TRBD1 (5 bases). The germline V gene has CDR1 LNHNV and CDR2 YYDKDF (reference sequence). CDR3 length: 13 amino acids. The V and J ends lost 5 bases and 5 bases respectively, with 12 bases between them.

The chain is built from TRBV5-1 and TRBJ2-1, with 9 nucleotides matching TRBD2. Germline CDR1 and CDR2: SGHRS and YFSETQ. The CDR3 extends over 18 amino acids. After removal of 4 bases from V and 8 bases from J, the junction contained 19 bases not matched to a gene. CDR3 nucleotide sequence: TGCGCCAGCAGCCCCACCATCCCCCAATTAGCGGGAGTGCATGAGCAGTTCTTC. Translating gives CASSPTIPQLAGVHEQFF.

The chain is built from TRBV14 and TRBJ1-3; D gene unclear. Trimming pared 4 bases from V and 7 bases from J, leaving 11 bases between. CDR1 is SGHDN and CDR2 is FVKESK in the germline V gene. This CDR3 comprises 13 residues. Here the CDR3 DNA reads TGTGCCAGCAGCCCCGAGCGGATTAACACCATATATTTT. Its protein is CASSPERINTIYF.

V and J are TRBV6-5 and TRBJ1-1; D is perhaps TRBD1 (6 bases). This CDR3 region has 13 residues. CDR1 is MNHEY and CDR2 is SVGAGI in the germline V gene. V lost 5 bases, J lost 1 base, and 8 bases lay in between. The CDR3 reads CASSETGNTEAFF. Written as DNA, the CDR3 is TGTGCCAGCAGTGAGACAGGGAACACTGAAGCTTTCTTT.

Here the CDR3 reads CASSIATGVNQPQHF. The CDR3 nucleotides read TGTGCCAGTAGTATAGCCACAGGGGTCAATCAGCCCCAGCATTTT. V gene TRBV19 combines with J gene TRBJ1-5, with 7 positions matching TRBD1. From germline, CDR1 is LNHDA and CDR2 SQIVND (reference sequence). The ends lost 1 base at V and 3 bases at J; junction bases unmatched: 3. There are 15 residues in the CDR3. Using reference TRBV19 and TRBJ1-5 for the parts outside the CDR3, the full variable domain is DGGITQSPKYLFRKEGQNVTLSCEQNLNHDAMYWYRQDPGQGLRLIYYSQIVNDFQKGDIAEGYSVSREKKESFPLTVTSAQKNPTAFYLCASSIATGVNQPQHFGDGTRLSIL.

The rearrangement uses TRBV18 and TRBJ2-5; 11 bases line up with TRBD1. The DNA end favors TRBJ2-7, so the J call may be wrong. The CDR3 has 15 amino acids. The germline CDR1 and CDR2 sequences are KGHSH and LQKENI. In nucleotides, the CDR3 is TGTGCCAGCTCACCGGGGACAGGGGGACCCTACGAGCAGTACTTC. Its protein product is CASSPGTGGPYEQYF.

J is TRBJ2-5 and V is TRBV5-4; D is uncertain. Looked up from germline, CDR1 is SGHNT and CDR2 is YYREEE (reference sequence). The CDR3 length is 14 residues. Deletions cut 4 bases from V and 5 bases from J, with 15 bases between. CDR3 region: CASSDRAFSETQYF. For the CDR3, the DNA is TGTGCCAGCAGCGACCGGGCCTTCTCGGAGACCCAGTACTTC.

The CDR3 protein is CASSQTLAGGGELFF. The CDR3 DNA is TGCGCCAGCAGCCAAACTTTAGCGGGAGGAGGGGAGCTGTTTTTT. The J gene is TRBJ2-2, the V gene TRBV5-1, with 10 positions matching TRBD2. CDR3 length equals 15 residues. V shed 4 bases, J shed 8 bases, and the junction held 8 bases outside the gene matches. CDR1 SGHRS and CDR2 YFSETQ come from the germline V gene.

This chain links TRBV21-1 with TRBJ2-7. TRBV21-1 is a documented pseudogene. The CDR3 loop spans 16 amino acids. The DNA of the CDR3 is TGTGCCAGCAGCAAAAGGTTGCGCGAGACCCCCTACGAGCAGTACTTC. Its protein product is CASSKRLRETPYEQYF.

The chain couples TRBV11-2 to TRBJ1-5; D may be TRBD1 (6 bases). Germline V gives CDR1 SGHAT, CDR2 FQNNGV. The CDR3 runs to 17 residues. V was cut by 0 bases and J by 1 base, with 13 bases left in between. Written as DNA, the CDR3 is TGTGCCAGCAGCTTAGATAGAGGGGGGGGAAGCAATCAGCCCCAGCATTTT. Its translation: CASSLDRGGGSNQPQHF.

This clone was seen a single time. The chain recombines TRBV7-2 with TRBJ2-1; D may be TRBD1 (6 bases). This CDR3 spans 16 amino acids. Germline assignment: CDR1 SGHTA and CDR2 FQGNSA. V dropped 2 bases and J dropped 9 bases, with 20 bases sitting between them. The CDR3 region is CASSLSSPGKGGEQFF. CDR3 coding DNA: TGTGCCAGCAGCTTAAGTAGCCCTGGAAAAGGGGGTGAGCAGTTCTTC. The variable domain in full, completed from reference TRBV7-2 and TRBJ2-1, reads GAGVSQSPSNKVTEKGKDVELRCDPISGHTALYWYRQSLGQGLEFLIYFQGNSAPDKSGLPSDRFSAERTGGSVSTLTIQRTQQEDSAVYLCASSLSSPGKGGEQFFGPGTRLTVL.

The sample holds a few counts of this clone. The J gene is TRBJ2-7, the V gene TRBV29-1, with TRBD1 matching over 11 bases. V lost 7 bases and J lost 3; bases outside the gene matches: 5. There are 13 residues in the CDR3. From germline, CDR1 is SQVTM and CDR2 ANQGSEA. CDR3 amino acids: CSAGTGGIYEQYF. CDR3 coding DNA: TGCAGCGCTGGGACAGGGGGTATCTACGAGCAGTACTTC.